The 8 T cell receptor beta chains presented below share a single source sample, sequenced in a study of T cells in Graves' hyperthyroidism and ophthalmopathy. Using RNA transcripts as the source, TCR beta CDR3 regions were amplified. HTBI primers were employed in a first-round RT-PCR of the TCR CDR3. TCRdb passed the multiplex PCR reads through MiXCR, listing each CDR3 protein once. This table has 600,000 or so distinct CDR3 sequences, around 15% appearing once. Sequenced sample: blood. The receptors here all came from a woman in her twenties or thirties with Graves' hyperthyroidism.

This clonotype was seen many times. The chain uses TRBV3-1 and TRBJ2-7; a possible D gene is TRBD2 (7 bases). V was trimmed by 0 bases and J by 5 bases, leaving 14 bases between them. The length of the CDR3 is 15 residues. In germline, CDR1 is LGHDT, CDR2 YNNKEL (reference sequence). CDR3 in amino acids: CASSQEYRGADEQYF. As DNA, the CDR3 is TGTGCCAGCAGCCAAGAGTATCGGGGGGCGGACGAGCAGTACTTC.

V and J are TRBV12-3 or TRBV12-4 and TRBJ2-1, with 14 bases that match TRBD2. The CDR3 contains 19 residues. Trimming cost V 6 bases and J 1 base; bases outside gene matches: 11. The CDR3 reads CASSHPSGLAGESYNEQFF. The DNA for the CDR3 is TGTGCCAGCAGCCACCCTTCGGGACTAGCGGGAGAATCCTACAATGAGCAGTTCTTC.

This clonotype was detected ten times or more. V is TRBV29-1 and J is TRBJ2-7; tentatively, D is TRBD2 (6 bases). Trimming pared 5 bases from V and 2 bases from J, leaving 10 bases between. CDR3 length equals 12 residues. Germline-derived CDR1 and CDR2 are SQVTM and ANQGSEA. The DNA for the CDR3 is TGCAGCGTTTCCGGAGGGACCTACGAGCAGTACTTC. It yields the protein CSVSGGTYEQYF.

This rearrangement joins TRBV5-1 to TRBJ2-7; D unresolved. The germline CDR1 and CDR2 sequences are SGHRS and YFSETQ. The V end lost 1 base, the J end lost 6 bases, and 14 bases lay between the germline ends. This CDR3 is built from 14 residues. The CDR3 loop reads CASSLFSDVSEQYF. CDR3 nucleotide sequence: TGCGCCAGCAGCTTGTTCTCGGACGTCTCCGAGCAGTACTTC.

The chain links TRBV20-1 to TRBJ2-1; 8 bases are shared with TRBD1. The CDR3 covers 11 residues. The germline V gene encodes CDR1 DFQATT and CDR2 SNEGSKA (reference sequence). The DNA of the CDR3 is TGCACCGGACAGGGTCACAATGAGCAGTTCTTC. This gives the protein CTGQGHNEQFF.

This clonotype was counted between two and nine times. The chain combines TRBV25-1 with TRBJ2-1; 10 bases fit TRBD1. Trimming cost V 2 bases and J 5 bases; bases outside gene matches: 6. From germline, CDR1 is MGHDK and CDR2 SYGVNS. The CDR3 length is 16 residues. The CDR3 loop is CASSEIGTGENNEQFF. CDR3 DNA sequence: TGTGCCAGCAGTGAAATTGGGACAGGGGAAAACAATGAGCAGTTCTTC.

In its sample, this clonotype was seen a few times. J is TRBJ2-5 and V is TRBV3-1; TRBD1 might be the D (6 bases). Trimming removed 3 bases from V and 2 bases from J, with 10 bases in between. The CDR3 extends over 14 amino acids. Germline V CDR1 and CDR2: LGHDT, YNNKEL (reference sequence). The CDR3 sequence: CASSHRGFQETQYF. The CDR3 bases are TGTGCCAGCAGCCACAGGGGTTTTCAAGAGACCCAGTACTTC.

This clonotype was recorded many times. The rearrangement links TRBV6-5 to TRBJ2-7, with D unresolved. The CDR3 has 14 amino acids. Germline CDR1 and CDR2: MNHEY and SVGAGI. V lost 0 bases to trimming and J lost 7 bases, with 13 bases between them. Here the CDR3 DNA reads TGTGCCAGCAGTTACTCCGGCCTAACCGGGGAGCAGTACTTC. Its translation: CASSYSGLTGEQYF.